The 8 T cell receptor beta chains below were found in one sample sequenced in a study of cytomegalovirus exposure and HLA in healthy donors. It was with 60 Vbeta and 13 Jbeta primers that the PCR ran. Some clones are missing from TCRdb's copy, which holds only in-frame ones; the method was immunoSEQ multiplex PCR. This sample yields some 110,000 clones, of which around three quarters are seen a single time; approximately 3.1% belongs to the top ten. Material: PBMCs. The source of these receptors is a woman between 18 and 29 years old in good health and CMV-seropositive.

The genes are TRBV5-1 and TRBJ2-5; 7 positions agree with TRBD1. The CDR3 consists of 15 residues. The V segment lost 4 bases and the J segment 4 bases; nucleotides outside the gene matches: 10. CDR1 SGHRS and CDR2 YFSETQ come from the germline V gene. Here the CDR3 reads CASSMRQGLGETQYF. CDR3 nucleotide sequence: TGCGCCAGCAGCATGAGACAGGGTTTAGGAGAGACCCAGTACTTC.

This chain links TRBV10-3 with TRBJ2-1; D is unresolved. This CDR3 spans 17 amino acids. Per the germline V gene, CDR1 is ENHRY and CDR2 is SYGVKD. V gave up 3 bases and J gave up 0 bases, with 15 bases separating them. This CDR3 reads CAISDLGGPASYNEQFF. DNA of the CDR3: TGTGCCATCAGTGATCTTGGCGGCCCCGCCTCCTACAATGAGCAGTTCTTC.

The V gene is TRBV4-1, the J gene TRBJ1-6; D call uncertain. Trimming took 8 bases from V and 7 from J, leaving 21 bases between them. CDR1 MGHRA and CDR2 YSYEKL come from the germline V gene. The CDR3 has 16 amino acids. DNA for the CDR3: TGCGCCAGCCGAATATCAATGGCAGGCCTAAATTCACCCCTCCACTTT. Protein sequence: CASRISMAGLNSPLHF.

The J gene is TRBJ1-5, the V gene TRBV5-1, with a weak D call TRBD1 (5 bases). The CDR3 is 15 amino acids. With 3 bases removed from V and 2 bases from J, the gap between germline ends came to 12 bases. Germline values: CDR1 SGHRS, CDR2 YFSETQ. The CDR3 loop is CASSWGGGGNQPQHF. The CDR3 DNA follows: TGCGCCAGCAGCTGGGGCGGGGGGGGCAATCAGCCCCAGCATTTT.

The chain employs TRBV5-1 and TRBJ2-7; tentative D call: TRBD1 (6 bases). Per the germline V gene, CDR1 is SGHRS and CDR2 is YFSETQ. Trimming stripped 4 bases from V and 4 bases from J, with 12 bases between. CDR3 length: 13 residues. The CDR3 nucleotides read TGCGCCAGCAGCCCCTCGAGGGGGTACGAGCAGTACTTC. As protein: CASSPSRGYEQYF. Together with reference TRBV5-1 and TRBJ2-7, the CDR3 gives the full variable domain: KAGVTQTPRYLIKTRGQQVTLSCSPISGHRSVSWYQQTPGQGLQFLFEYFSETQRNKGNFPGRFSGRQFSNSRSEMNVSTLELGDSALYLCASSPSRGYEQYFGPGTRLTVT.

CDR3 amino acids: CASSLRGPGELFF. The CDR3 DNA is TGTGCCAGCAGCTTAAGGGGGCCCGGGGAGCTGTTTTTT. The V and J genes are TRBV7-3 and TRBJ2-2; a possible D gene is TRBD1 (6 bases). Germline CDR1 reads SGHTA; CDR2 reads FQGTGA. This CDR3 is 13 amino acids long. V lost 1 base and J 6 bases, leaving 6 bases between the germline ends. Full variable domain (outside the CDR3, taken from reference TRBV7-3 and TRBJ2-2): GAGVSQTPSNKVTEKGKYVELRCDPISGHTALYWYRQSLGQGPEFLIYFQGTGAADDSGLPNDRFFAVRPEGSVSTLKIQRTERGDSAVYLCASSLRGPGELFFGEGSRLTVL.

V usage is TRBV4-2 and J usage is TRBJ2-3; D may be TRBD2 (6 bases). V was trimmed by 0 bases and J by 4 bases, leaving 23 bases between them. From germline, CDR1 is LGHNA and CDR2 YNFKEQ. This CDR3 region has 19 residues. The CDR3 coding sequence is TGTGCCAGCAGCCAAGATTTGGGGGGAAGCGGACACTCCCCAGATACGCAGTATTTT. It codes for CASSQDLGGSGHSPDTQYF.

The chain links TRBV5-1 to TRBJ2-2; TRBD2 agrees at 14 bases. The CDR3 loop spans 17 amino acids. V was pared by 3 bases and J by 3 bases, with 4 bases of the junction left unmatched. Germline assignment: CDR1 SGHRS and CDR2 YFSETQ. CDR3 in DNA: TGCGCCAGCAGCTACGGACTAGCGGGAGGCCACACCGGGGAGCTGTTTTTT. This encodes CASSYGLAGGHTGELFF.